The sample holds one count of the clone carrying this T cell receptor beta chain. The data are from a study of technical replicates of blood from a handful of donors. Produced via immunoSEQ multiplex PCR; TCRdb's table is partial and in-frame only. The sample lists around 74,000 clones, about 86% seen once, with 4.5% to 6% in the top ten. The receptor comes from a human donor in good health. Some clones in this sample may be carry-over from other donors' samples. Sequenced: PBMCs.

The CDR3 protein is CASSFGGSRQETQYF. CDR3 coding DNA: TGTGCCAGCAGTTTTGGAGGGAGTAGACAAGAGACCCAGTACTTC. The chain uses TRBV28 and TRBJ2-5; D possibly corresponds to TRBD2 (6 bases). The CDR3 has 15 amino acids. V lost 3 bases and J lost 2, with 13 bases in between. The germline V gene has CDR1 MDHEN and CDR2 SYDVKM.